This T cell receptor (beta chain) was observed in a study of T cell clonality in common variable immunodeficiency. CVID and control samples used equivalent genomic DNA input. Here immunoSEQ multiplex PCR was the method, and the copy in TCRdb shows in-frame clones only, minus some. The repertoire shows around 57,000 clones, none seen only once; the top ten take approximately 3%. This clone was counted only a few times. The read falls 3 residues short of the CDR3 end, and the missing part is taken from the germline J gene. Germline CDR1 and CDR2: GTSNPN and SVGIG (reference sequence). Trimming cost V 2 bases and J 2 bases, with 4 bases left between them. The CDR3 consists of 11 residues.

This receptor was taken from a person aged 18 to 69 in good health. The material sequenced was peripheral blood mononuclear cells. The chain recombines TRBV30 with TRBJ2-7; D ambiguous. The CDR3 spells CAWSTAYEQYF. The sequenced CDR3 bases are TGTGCCTGGAGTACGGCCTACGAG. Together with reference TRBV30 and TRBJ2-7, the CDR3 gives the full variable domain: SQTIHQWPATLVQPVGSPLSLECTVEGTSNPNLYWYRQAAGRGLQLLFYSVGIGQISSEVPQNLSASRPQDRQFILSSKKLLLSDSGFYLCAWSTAYEQYFGPGTRLTVT.